This entry concerns a single T cell receptor (beta chain). Its matching antigen is unknown. These data originate in a study of cytomegalovirus exposure and HLA in healthy donors. Primers included in the PCR were 60 Vbeta and 13 Jbeta primers. TCRdb's table, derived via immunoSEQ multiplex PCR, lists solely in-frame clones and lacks some. The table records around 170,000 clones, approximately 78% of them present only once. Findings and caveats of the study: An Asian-associated ancestry cluster reportedly showed fewer N-insertions than the roughly 670-donor mean in a later analysis. In all likelihood, a cluster of highly shared sequence variants was a sequencing artifact.

Germline values: CDR1 SGHTA, CDR2 FQGNSA. The CDR3 extends over 16 amino acids. After removal of 3 bases from V and 11 bases from J, the junction contained 11 bases not matched to a gene. The source of this sequence is a male donor in good health and CMV-seronegative. Sequenced sample: PBMCs. V gene TRBV7-2 combines with J gene TRBJ2-7, with TRBD2 identical over 15 bases. Written as DNA, the CDR3 is TGTGCCAGCAGCTTGACTAGGACTAGCGGGAGGGCCGTGGAGTACTTC. Amino acid sequence: CASSLTRTSGRAVEYF. Variable domain in full (rest from reference TRBV7-2 and TRBJ2-7): GAGVSQSPSNKVTEKGKDVELRCDPISGHTALYWYRQSLGQGLEFLIYFQGNSAPDKSGLPSDRFSAERTGGSVSTLTIQRTQQEDSAVYLCASSLTRTSGRAVEYFGPGTRLTVT.